Sequencing of this T cell receptor (beta chain) was carried out in a study of blood T cell repertoires in COVID-19. Original handling: Estimated nucleated cell counts came from reference gene primer amplification. TCRdb's copy holds only in-frame clones and misses some; the assay was immunoSEQ multiplex PCR. The D gene and trimming were derived from the DNA, and the V and J assignments and clone size from that table. This sample has about 100,000 clones, with about 84% found just once. J was trimmed by 3 bases and V by 7 bases; bases with no gene match: 5. Germline CDR1 SGHDT, CDR2 YYEEEE. This CDR3 region has 13 residues.

The chain uses TRBV5-6 and TRBJ2-5; 8 bases are a match to TRBD2. Sequenced input: peripheral blood. The sequence came from a human donor in a cohort sampled during active COVID-19. For the CDR3, the DNA is TGTGCCAGCGCCCTAGCGGGCGAAGAGACCCAGTACTTC. It specifies CASALAGEETQYF.